This T cell receptor (beta chain) was captured in a study of blood T cell repertoires in COVID-19. The overall study: The samples span acute and convalescent COVID-19 from the United States, Italy and Spain. PBMCs, B-cell-depleted T cells, or T cells were the source of the cDNA or gDNA that made up the material.

The CDR3 has 15 residues. V was clipped by 0 bases and J by 0 bases, with 9 bases between them. Germline CDR1 is MNHEY and CDR2 is SVGAGI. Per the authors' pipeline: Reference gene primer amplification yielded estimated nucleated cell counts. Profiled with immunoSEQ multiplex PCR; TCRdb holds only in-frame clones, not every one. V, J and clone size reflect that table, while D and trimming were determined from the DNA. Of a few hundred thousand clones in the sample, about nine tenths were seen once. The TCR sequence derives from a man in his forties or fifties with acute or convalescent COVID-19. The sequencing sample was made of peripheral blood. This chain links TRBV6-5 with TRBJ2-7; D is unclear. The CDR3 sequence is CASSYSQVHSYEQYF. For the CDR3, the DNA is TGTGCCAGCAGTTACTCTCAGGTCCACTCCTACGAGCAGTACTTC.